This TCR beta chain was captured in a study of monozygotic twins with inflammatory bowel disease. Overall study results and limits: The data gave no support to a single strong IBD-associated signal or clonotype. Background noise in patient repertoires may stem from differing immunosuppressive treatments.

TCRdb re-analyzed the 5' RACE reads; it lists each CDR3 protein once, without DNA. This table holds about 160,000 distinct CDR3 sequences. Germline V gene lookup returns CDR1 MNHEY and CDR2 SVGEGT. The CDR3 contains 13 residues. With respect to this clonotype: Its specificity is unknown.

J is TRBJ2-7 and V is TRBV6-2 or TRBV6-3; no DNA is available, so the TRBD2 call from TCRdb remains unchecked. This receptor was taken from a human donor with ulcerative colitis or Crohn's disease, or a healthy co-twin of an affected twin (not recorded which). Sequencing was carried out using blood. CDR3 amino acids: CASRGPGTYEQYF.